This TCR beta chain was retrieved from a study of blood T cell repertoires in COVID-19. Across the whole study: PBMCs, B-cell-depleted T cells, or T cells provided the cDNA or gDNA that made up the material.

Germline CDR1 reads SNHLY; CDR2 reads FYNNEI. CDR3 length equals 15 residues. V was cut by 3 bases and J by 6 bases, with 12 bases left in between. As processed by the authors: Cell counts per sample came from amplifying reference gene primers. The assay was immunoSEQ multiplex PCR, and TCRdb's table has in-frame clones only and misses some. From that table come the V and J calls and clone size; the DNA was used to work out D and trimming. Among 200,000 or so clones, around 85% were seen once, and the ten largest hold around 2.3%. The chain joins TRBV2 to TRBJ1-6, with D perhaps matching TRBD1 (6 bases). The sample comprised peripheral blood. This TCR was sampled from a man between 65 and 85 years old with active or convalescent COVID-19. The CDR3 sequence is CASSDDRQVNSPLHF. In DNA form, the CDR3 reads TGTGCCAGCAGTGACGACCGACAGGTTAATTCACCCCTCCACTTT.